These T cell receptor beta chains were read from a single sample in a study of beta chain features in type 1 diabetes. Using immunoSEQ multiplex PCR, the repertoire was profiled, and TCRdb retains in-frame clones only, with some absent. The sample comprises 640,000 or so clones, around 15% of which are singletons, and approximately 0.039% rests with the top ten. The sequenced sample consisted of naive CD4+ T cells from blood. The source is a man younger than 30 with type 1 diabetes. Both conserved end residues are part of each CDR3. D genes are given only for firm matches. Not every row has a clone size; where given, it reads once, few, many or a size class.

clone size	V gene	J gene	D gene	CDR3 DNA	CDR3 protein
NA	TRBV18	TRBJ2-5	NA	TGTGCCAGCTCACCATCTCGAGTGCAAGAGACCCAGTACTTC	CASSPSRVQETQYF
few	TRBV6-6	TRBJ1-1	NA	TGTGCCAGCAGTTCTCTACAGGGTGAGACTTTCTTT	CASSSLQGETFF
few	TRBV14	TRBJ2-4	TRBD1	TGTGCCAGCAGCACACGACAGGGTTCGGTGAACATTCAGTACTTC	CASSTRQGSVNIQYF
NA	TRBV5-1	TRBJ2-3	NA	TGCGCCAGCAGCTTGAGTAGCGTTATTACAGATACGCAGTATTTT	CASSLSSVITDTQYF
NA	TRBV4-1	TRBJ2-7	NA	TGCGCCAGCAGCCAAGTGTTGACCAGGTCAGTCGAGCAGTACTTC	CASSQVLTRSVEQYF
NA	TRBV7-2	TRBJ1-5	NA	TGTGCCAGCAGCTTGGAAATGGGGGAACAGCCCCAGCATTTT	CASSLEMGEQPQHF
NA	TRBV2	TRBJ2-1	NA	TGTGCCAGCAGTGAAAGGGGGTACTCCTACAATGAGCAGTTCTTC	CASSERGYSYNEQFF
NA	TRBV28	TRBJ2-6	TRBD1	TGTGCCAGCAGTAAGGGGGCGCACGGGGCCAACGTCCTGACTTTC	CASSKGAHGANVLTF
NA	TRBV13	TRBJ2-5	TRBD2	TGTGCCAGCAGCTTAGCCCGGGAGGGTGAGACCCAGTACTTC	CASSLAREGETQYF
few	TRBV5-1	TRBJ2-7	NA	TGCGCCAGCAGCTTCGGCAGGGGGGCCTTCGAGCAGTACTTC	CASSFGRGAFEQYF
few	TRBV28	TRBJ1-2	NA	TGTGCCAGCAGTTTATCCGACGGGTATGGCTACACCTTC	CASSLSDGYGYTF
few	TRBV29-1	TRBJ1-1	NA	TGCAGCGTCAGAGAAAGGGTGATGAACACTGAAGCTTTCTTT	CSVRERVMNTEAFF
few	TRBV6-5	TRBJ1-1	NA	TGTGCCAGCAGTCGGGACACTGAAGCTTTCTTT	CASSRDTEAFF
few	TRBV30	TRBJ2-2	NA	TGTGCCTGGATAGTAGCGGCAAACACCGGGGAGCTGTTTTTT	CAWIVAANTGELFF
NA	TRBV5-4	TRBJ1-2	NA	TGTGCCAGCAGCTTGGGATGGGATTATGGCTACACCTTC	CASSLGWDYGYTF
few	TRBV4-1	TRBJ1-1	TRBD1	TGCGCCAGCAGCCAAGAACCCACAGGGGGCACTGAAGCTTTCTTT	CASSQEPTGGTEAFF
NA	TRBV6-6	TRBJ2-7	TRBD2	TGTGCCAGCATAGTTGAGCCACTAGCGGGAGGCGGCGAGCAGTACTTC	CASIVEPLAGGGEQYF
few	TRBV30	TRBJ1-2	TRBD1	TGTGCCTGGTCATCAGGAGGGACAGAAGTCTTC	CAWSSGGTEVF
few	TRBV30	TRBJ2-1	NA	TGTGCCTGTATTAGCAGGCCCTTCGATGAGCAGTTCTTC	CACISRPFDEQFF
NA	TRBV14	TRBJ2-1	NA	TGTGCCAGCAGCCAGGCCTGGGGTAGCTACAATGAGCAGTTCTTC	CASSQAWGSYNEQFF
NA	TRBV19	TRBJ2-1	NA	TGTGCCAGTAGTATAGAGTCCGAGCAGTTCTTC	CASSIESEQFF
NA	TRBV6-5	TRBJ1-2	NA	TGTGCCAGCAGTTACTCGTCAGGGACGCGGGAAGGCTACACCTTC	CASSYSSGTREGYTF
NA	TRBV5-4	TRBJ1-1	TRBD1	TGTGCCAGCAGCTTAGACAGGGTCACTGAAGCTTTCTTT	CASSLDRVTEAFF
NA	TRBV5-1	TRBJ1-1	NA	TGCGCCAGCAGCTTAGGACAGACTACTAATGAAGCTTTCTTT	CASSLGQTTNEAFF
NA	TRBV30	TRBJ2-5	NA	TGTGCCTGGAGTGTTGGTACAGTAGAGACCCAGTACTTC	CAWSVGTVETQYF
NA	TRBV4-3	TRBJ2-7	NA	TGCGCCAGCAGCCAGTCGGGTACCTACGAGCAGTACTTC	CASSQSGTYEQYF
NA	TRBV2	TRBJ1-1	NA	TGTGCCACCCAGGGGAACACTGAAGCTTTCTTT	CATQGNTEAFF
few	TRBV18	TRBJ2-7	NA	TGTGCCAGCTCCCCAGGGGTGATGGACGAGCAGTACTTC	CASSPGVMDEQYF
few	TRBV18	TRBJ2-5	TRBD2	TGTGCCAGCTCAAAATGGAACCCCGGACTAGGAGGAGAAGAGACCCAGTACTTC	CASSKWNPGLGGEETQYF
few	TRBV5-6	TRBJ2-1	TRBD2	TGTGCCAGCAGCTTTCGAGGCGGGAGCAATGAGCAGTTCTTC	CASSFRGGSNEQFF
NA	TRBV19	TRBJ2-1	TRBD2	TGTGCCACCAGGAAGCGGGAAACGGGCAATGAGCAGTTCTTC	CATRKRETGNEQFF
NA	TRBV9	TRBJ1-2	NA	TGTGCCAGCTCTGGGGGTCAGCCCTCTTACACCTTC	CASSGGQPSYTF
NA	TRBV30	TRBJ2-6	NA	TGTGCCTGGAGTGTAGGGGCCGATAGCTCTGGGGCCAACGTCCTGACTTTC	CAWSVGADSSGANVLTF
few	TRBV11-2	TRBJ2-5	NA	TGTGCCAGCAGCTTAGTGAGGGGGTTGGCCCAGTACTTC	CASSLVRGLAQYF
few	TRBV28	TRBJ1-4	NA	TGTGCCAGCGCAGGGAGAATCTTTGAAAAACTGTTTTTT	CASAGRIFEKLFF
NA	TRBV28	TRBJ1-3	NA	TGTGCCAGCAGTCAGAGGGGGACTCGAAACACCATATATTTT	CASSQRGTRNTIYF
NA	TRBV7-2	TRBJ2-7	NA	TGTGCCAGCAGGAAGGGTCATGGGCAGTACTTC	CASRKGHGQYF
few	TRBV29-1	TRBJ2-5	NA	TGCAGCGTTCGCATAACTACCCAAGAGACCCAGTACTTC	CSVRITTQETQYF
few	TRBV14	TRBJ2-4	NA	TGTGCCAGCAGCCAAGGGACAGCTGAAGCCAAAAACATTCAGTACTTC	CASSQGTAEAKNIQYF
few	TRBV9	TRBJ2-1	TRBD2	TGTGCCAGCAGCGTAGAACTAGCGGGAGATATTGACAATGAGCAGTTCTTC	CASSVELAGDIDNEQFF
few	TRBV5-1	TRBJ2-5	NA	TGCGCCAGCAGCCAGTCAGCTGGAGAGACCCAGTACTTC	CASSQSAGETQYF
NA	TRBV5-4	TRBJ1-2	NA	TGTGCCAGCAGCTTGGAAAGCTATGGCTACACCTTC	CASSLESYGYTF
few	TRBV27	TRBJ2-3	NA	TGTGCCAGCAATTCGCTAACAGGGTGGGGCACAGATACGCAGTATTTT	CASNSLTGWGTDTQYF
few	TRBV7-9	TRBJ2-1	NA	TGTGCCAGCAGCCTCTTGACTACGCTGCATGAGCAGTTCTTC	CASSLLTTLHEQFF
few	TRBV7-3	TRBJ2-3	TRBD2	TGTGCCAGCAGCCGCGGCGGGGCTAGCGGAACAGATACGCAGTATTTT	CASSRGGASGTDTQYF
NA	TRBV30	TRBJ1-5	NA	TGTGCCTGGAGTGCTAGGGGGAATCAGCCCCAGCATTTT	CAWSARGNQPQHF
NA	TRBV7-3	TRBJ2-2	TRBD2	TGTGCCAGCAGCTTATCGCTAGCGGGGTCTGGGGAGCTGTTTTTT	CASSLSLAGSGELFF
NA	TRBV9	TRBJ2-1	NA	TGTGCCAGCAGCGTAGTGAACCGACGGAATGAGCAGTTCTTC	CASSVVNRRNEQFF
NA	TRBV30	TRBJ1-1	TRBD1	TGTGCCTGGAGTGTACAGGGGAGGATAGAAGCTTTCTTT	CAWSVQGRIEAFF
NA	TRBV4-2	TRBJ2-1	TRBD2	TGTGCCAGCAGCCAAGGGACTAGCGGGGCTGAGCAGTTCTTC	CASSQGTSGAEQFF
NA	TRBV5-1	TRBJ2-1	NA	TGCGCCAGCAGCTTTAGGACTGACAGTGGTGAGCAGTTCTTC	CASSFRTDSGEQFF
NA	TRBV7-9	TRBJ2-3	NA	TGTGCCAGCAGCTTAGCGCCCGGGGGCACCTCACCAGATACGCAGTATTTT	CASSLAPGGTSPDTQYF
few	TRBV2	TRBJ2-1	TRBD1	TGTGCCAGCAGTGAAGGGACAGGGGGATACAATGAGCAGTTCTTC	CASSEGTGGYNEQFF